Sequencing of this T cell receptor (beta chain) was carried out in a study of T cells in Graves' hyperthyroidism and ophthalmopathy. The study's findings and limits: Also found in blood were most expanded thyroid clonotypes above 0.001. Separating ophthalmopathy from stable hyperthyroidism was achieved by a 13 V-J model.

RNA transcripts served as the template for amplifying TCR beta CDR3 regions. The TCR CDR3 was amplified in a first-round RT-PCR using the HTBI primer set. TCRdb passed the multiplex PCR reads through MiXCR, listing each CDR3 protein once. The data contain 550,000 to 600,000 distinct CDR3 sequences, around 17% of them seen just once; the ten biggest clones take up 15% to 20%. For this clonotype: As yet, its antigen is unknown.

Patients were aged 18 to 65, had disease duration under 2 months, and had newly diagnosed hyperthyroidism. There are 14 residues in the CDR3. J gave up 3 bases and V 2 bases, and 4 bases lay outside the gene matches. The chain uses TRBV12-3 or TRBV12-4 and TRBJ2-7, with TRBD2 matching 7 bases. The sequenced material came from blood. This receptor was taken from a woman aged 18-29 years with Graves' hyperthyroidism. The CDR3 DNA reads as TGTGCCAGCAGTTTAAGGCCGGGGGGCTACGAGCAGTACTTC. This encodes CASSLRPGGYEQYF.